These 3 T cell receptor beta chains share one sample of origin, sequenced in a study of blood T cell repertoires in COVID-19. The protocol was immunoSEQ multiplex PCR, while the TCRdb copy is restricted to in-frame clones and leaves out a portion. The data contain approximately 440,000 clones, about 85% of them singletons. The sequenced sample consisted of PBMCs or T cells enriched from blood (not recorded which). Receptors were obtained from a woman aged 18-30 years who had recovered from COVID-19.

V is TRBV30 and J is TRBJ2-5; 13 bases line up with TRBD2. The CDR3 consists of 15 residues. V trimming: 5 bases; J trimming: 4 bases; junction bases outside the gene matches: 7. CDR1 is GTSNPN and CDR2 is SVGIG in the germline V gene (reference sequence). DNA for the CDR3: TGTGCCTGGGGTGGTCGGACTAGCGGGGGAGAGACCCAGTACTTC. Encoded protein: CAWGGRTSGGETQYF.

This rearrangement joins TRBV11-3 to TRBJ2-2, with 7 bases matching TRBD1. Looked up from germline, CDR1 is SGHNT and CDR2 is YENEEA. There are 13 residues in the CDR3. With 8 bases clipped from V and 6 bases from J, the junction kept 6 bases outside the gene matches. The CDR3 bases are TGTGCCAGCGGACAGGAATTCGCCGGGGAGCTGTTTTTT. Translation gives CASGQEFAGELFF. Variable domain in full (rest from reference TRBV11-3 and TRBJ2-2): EAGVVQSPRYKIIEKKQPVAFWCNPISGHNTLYWYLQNLGQGPELLIRYENEEAVDDSQLPKDRFSAERLKGVDSTLKIQPAELGDSAVYLCASGQEFAGELFFGEGSRLTVL.

The V call is TRBV23-1, the J call TRBJ2-1; D is unresolved. TRBV23-1 falls under the ORF class, with uncertain function. The ends were cut back, 2 bases at V and 7 bases at J, with 12 bases in the middle. CDR3 length: 14 amino acids. The CDR3 bases are TGCGCCAGCAGTCAAGGGTACATGAGGAATGAGCAGTTCTTC. Protein: CASSQGYMRNEQFF.